This TCR beta chain stems from a study of post-analysis software for immune sequencing data. About the research overall: Multiple sclerosis in the patients followed relapsing-remitting, secondary progressive and progressive-relapsing courses.

Carried by the TCR beta cDNA libraries were unique molecular identifiers. TCRdb called the PCR reads again in MiXCR, with one record for every CDR3 protein. Seen here are roughly 670,000 distinct CDR3 sequences, 59% observed once, and the top ten hold around 11%. Study findings and constraints: Compared with controls, patients showed significantly lower normalized Chao1 diversity. The study found TRBV5-6, TRBV5-1 and TRBV20-1 among five TRBV segments more frequent in patients than controls.

This CDR3 spans 15 amino acids. The germline CDR1 and CDR2 sequences are ENHRY and SYGVKD. V shed 5 bases, J shed 0 bases, and the junction held 6 bases outside the gene matches. In regard to this clonotype: Its matching antigen is unknown.

The V and J genes are TRBV10-3 and TRBJ2-5, with 7 bases lining up with TRBD1. This receptor was identified in a girl aged 2 to 10 with multiple sclerosis. Sequenced input: blood. The CDR3 nucleotides are TGTGCCATCAGTCCCGCGGACAGGAACCAAGAGACCCAGTACTTC. Its protein is CAISPADRNQETQYF.